A selection of T cell receptor beta chains follows, all from one sample in a study of long-term antiretroviral therapy in people with HIV. Assay used: immunoSEQ multiplex PCR; TCRdb lists only in-frame clones, some missing. Seen here are about 28,000 clones, roughly 86% observed once, and the top ten hold around 4.9%. The input for sequencing was unsorted PBMCs, taken 0.8 years after starting antiretroviral therapy. The source is a woman aged 25 to 39 with HIV. Each CDR3 is given without its conserved first and last residue.

V gene,J gene,CDR3 protein
TRBV19,TRBJ1-2,ASSLEAYYGYT
TRBV25-1,TRBJ1-1,ASSEQEMNTEAF
TRBV19,TRBJ1-2,ASSIRDRGRIFYT
TRBV27,TRBJ2-2,ASSSYSGGELF
TRBV12-5,TRBJ2-1,ASGLVLQGQAQQF
TRBV5-5,TRBJ1-5,ASSLVQGVTQPQH
TRBV7-6,TRBJ1-3,ASSLSGHSGNTIY
TRBV2,TRBJ2-3,ASIGTLDTQY
TRBV30,TRBJ2-3,AWSVGTDTDTQY
TRBV2,TRBJ2-5,ASRKEGAQY
TRBV14,TRBJ2-1,ASSQRGDRGPNEQF
TRBV6-5,TRBJ2-2,ASGTGVNTGELF
TRBV9,TRBJ2-3,ASSVVEGAFDTQY
TRBV19,TRBJ1-3,ASSILEARTSGNTIY
TRBV28,TRBJ1-1,ASLWNTEAF
TRBV2,TRBJ1-4,ASSELRSTNEKLF
TRBV5-4,TRBJ1-1,ASSAGTFGNTEAF
TRBV2,TRBJ2-1,ASSWDHRF
TRBV6-5,TRBJ2-7,ASRRRDSSYEQY
TRBV10-1,TRBJ2-2,ASTGQSSTGELF
TRBV11-3,TRBJ1-2,ASSPPPGLRYGYT
TRBV7-9,TRBJ2-1,ASSLRRGAGDEQF
TRBV20-1,TRBJ1-1,SAETRTEAF
TRBV6-1,TRBJ2-7,ASNQLAGNYEQY
TRBV5-1,TRBJ1-6,APIGPRNSPLH
TRBV5-1,TRBJ1-2,ASSLAIGPGGYT
TRBV7-9,TRBJ1-5,ASSWGRGANQPQH
TRBV30,TRBJ2-6,AWSLKRETGANVLT
TRBV5-8,TRBJ1-4,ASRAAATNEKLF
TRBV19,TRBJ1-3,ASRSTGTGVKTIY
TRBV6-5,TRBJ1-4,ASSYTISATNEKLF
TRBV7-7,TRBJ2-5,ASSLDWRGEETQY
TRBV9,TRBJ2-3,ASSTVAGVDTQY
TRBV5-8,TRBJ1-3,ASSARTGGNTIY
TRBV7-9,TRBJ1-2,ASEQGTNYGYT
TRBV4-1,TRBJ1-1,ASKEGAFNTEAF
TRBV11-2,TRBJ2-5,ASSHAQETQY
TRBV7-9,TRBJ1-3,ASSPLVDRDLR
TRBV18,TRBJ2-6,ASSPNRIAGANVLT
TRBV5-1,TRBJ1-6,ASSLTGQGATPLH
TRBV27,TRBJ2-7,TAGSYEQY
TRBV27,TRBJ2-2,ASGSGINTGELF
TRBV5-1,TRBJ1-2,ASSLAAPGQGGYT